These 20 T cell receptor beta chains were all obtained from the same sample, sequenced in a study of blood T cell repertoires in COVID-19. Sequencing used immunoSEQ multiplex PCR; TCRdb keeps in-frame clones, though not all of them. The table includes roughly 350,000 clones, over 75% detected once. Sequencing used peripheral blood. The receptors were sampled from a woman aged 25 to 39 with COVID-19, enrolled during active disease.

This clone has only a few counts. This chain links TRBV7-2 with TRBJ1-1, with TRBD1 as a possible D gene (5 bases). V gave up 0 bases and J gave up 9 bases, with 11 bases separating them. Germline V gene lookup returns CDR1 SGHTA and CDR2 FQGNSA. CDR3 size: 13 residues. The CDR3, as DNA: TGTGCCAGCAGCTTAGCGCCGGGGGACCAAGCTTTCTTT. Protein: CASSLAPGDQAFF.

For the CDR3, the DNA is TGTGCCAGCAGCCAAGTTGGGACAGGGCGATTCGGCCAAGAGACCCAGTACTTC. Translated, it gives CASSQVGTGRFGQETQYF. The chain combines TRBV4-2 with TRBJ2-5, with TRBD1 identical over 9 bases. This CDR3 region has 18 residues. The J segment lost 1 base and the V segment lost 1 base, leaving 10 bases of the junction unmatched. CDR1 and CDR2 from the germline V gene are LGHNA and YNFKEQ.

The rearrangement links TRBV7-6 to TRBJ2-7, with D maybe TRBD1 (6 bases). V lost 5 bases to trimming and J lost 6 bases, with 14 bases between them. The CDR3 runs to 13 residues. Per the germline V gene, CDR1 is SGHVS and CDR2 is FNYEAQ. The CDR3 loop is CASSTTGQPEQYF. The DNA of the CDR3 is TGTGCCAGCAGCACCACCGGACAGCCCGAGCAGTACTTC.

The chain employs TRBV24-1 and TRBJ2-1; 12 bases are a match to TRBD2. The CDR3 covers 16 residues. Germline loops: CDR1 KGHDR, CDR2 SFDVKD. Trimming cost V 4 bases and J 3 bases; bases outside gene matches: 3. The CDR3 loop reads CATSDPGLAGYNEQFF. The CDR3 nucleotides read TGTGCCACCAGTGACCCGGGACTAGCGGGCTACAATGAGCAGTTCTTC.

The V and J genes are TRBV2 and TRBJ2-5; possibly TRBD2 for D (6 bases). Per the germline V gene, CDR1 is SNHLY and CDR2 is FYNNEI. Trimming removed 6 bases at V and 2 bases at J, with 10 bases between. The CDR3 consists of 13 residues. CDR3 amino acids: CASRATRQETQYF. In DNA form, the CDR3 reads TGTGCCAGCAGGGCGACTAGACAAGAGACCCAGTACTTC.

The chain employs TRBV21-1 and TRBJ1-2. TRBV21-1 is reported as a pseudogene. The CDR3 extends over 13 amino acids. This CDR3 is CATLYCSGYGYTF. CDR3 DNA sequence: TGTGCCACCCTATACTGCTCTGGCTATGGCTACACCTTC.

This chain joins TRBV10-3 and TRBJ1-2; the match to TRBD1 covers 9 bases. Unmatched junction bases numbered 8, after V lost 6 bases and J lost 3 bases. Germline-derived CDR1 and CDR2 are ENHRY and SYGVKD. The CDR3 is 15 residues long. CDR3: CAISNTGGRDYGYTF. CDR3 DNA: TGTGCCATCAGCAATACAGGGGGCCGGGACTATGGCTACACCTTC.

V usage is TRBV4-3 and J usage is TRBJ2-3; D unresolved. This CDR3 has 16 residues. The germline V and J ends were trimmed by 2 bases and 3 bases, with 15 bases remaining between them. Germline V gene data show CDR1 as LGHNA and CDR2 as YSLEER. CDR3 residues: CASSQKSWQFTDTQYF. CDR3 in DNA: TGCGCCAGCAGCCAAAAGTCGTGGCAGTTTACAGATACGCAGTATTTT.

This clone occurred once. This chain links TRBV7-9 with TRBJ1-2; 7 bases agree with TRBD1. With 2 bases clipped from V and 8 bases from J, the junction kept 11 bases outside the gene matches. The CDR3 totals 15 residues. Germline CDR1 SEHNR, CDR2 FQNEAQ (reference sequence). CDR3 coding DNA: TGTGCCAGCAGCTTATCCCCCGACAGGGCTGACGGCTACACCTTC. It yields the protein CASSLSPDRADGYTF.

This chain connects TRBV2 to TRBJ1-5, with 9 bases matching TRBD1. The CDR3 totals 13 residues. CDR1 and CDR2 (germline): SNHLY, FYNNEI. The V and J ends lost 5 bases and 9 bases, in that order; junction bases with no gene match: 5. The CDR3 spells CASSMDRGRPQHF. The CDR3 coding sequence is TGTGCCAGCAGTATGGACAGGGGCCGGCCCCAGCATTTT.

The chain employs TRBV24-1 and TRBJ2-1; 9 positions agree with TRBD1. J gave up 8 bases and V 4 bases, and 11 bases lay outside the gene matches. Germline V gene sequence: CDR1 KGHDR, CDR2 SFDVKD. The CDR3 runs 16 residues. The CDR3 bases are TGTGCCACCAGTGACGGGACAGGGTCTGTCTTCGATGAGCAGTTCTTC. It codes for CATSDGTGSVFDEQFF.

The V gene is TRBV29-1, the J gene TRBJ1-1; no definite D call. The germline V and J ends were trimmed by 6 bases and 0 bases, with 14 bases remaining between them. CDR3 length equals 14 residues. Germline CDR1 and CDR2: SQVTM and ANQGSEA. The CDR3 bases are TGCAGCGTGGGCCCGTATGGGCTGAACACTGAAGCTTTCTTT. It translates to CSVGPYGLNTEAFF. Full variable domain (rest looked up from reference TRBV29-1 and TRBJ1-1): SAVISQKPSRDICQRGTSLTIQCQVDSQVTMMFWYRQQPGQSLTLIATANQGSEATYESGFVIDKFPISRPNLTFSTLTVSNMSPEDSSIYLCSVGPYGLNTEAFFGQGTRLTVV.

The rearrangement uses TRBV4-1 and TRBJ1-1; 7 bases are shared with TRBD1. Per germline, CDR1 MGHRA and CDR2 YSYEKL. The CDR3 sequence is 15 residues long. Germline trimming cut 4 bases from V and 7 bases from J; bases unmatched to any gene: 12. Here the CDR3 reads CASSPSPGTVYEAFF. CDR3 nucleotides: TGCGCCAGCAGCCCCTCACCAGGGACAGTCTATGAAGCTTTCTTT.

The J gene is TRBJ1-1, the V gene TRBV4-1; D possibly corresponds to TRBD1 (5 bases). The germline V gene encodes CDR1 MGHRA and CDR2 YSYEKL. V was pared by 2 bases and J by 10 bases, with 17 bases between. The length of the CDR3 is 14 residues. The CDR3 protein is CASSQIGHNSGAFF. CDR3 nucleotides: TGCGCCAGCAGCCAAATAGGACATAATAGCGGAGCTTTCTTT.

V usage is TRBV7-2 and J usage is TRBJ2-3, with 8 bases lining up with TRBD2. The CDR3 contains 17 residues. CDR1 and CDR2 from the germline V gene are SGHTA and FQGNSA. The ends lost 6 bases at V and 0 bases at J; junction bases unmatched: 11. In DNA form, the CDR3 reads TGTGCCAGCAGTCCTGGGATAGCGGGATTTAGCACAGATACGCAGTATTTT. This encodes CASSPGIAGFSTDTQYF.

The count of this clone is one. The DNA of the CDR3 is TGTGCCAGCAGCCTGCGACAGGGCGATGAGCAGTTCTTC. Translation: CASSLRQGDEQFF. V gene TRBV3-1 (or the pseudogene TRBV3-2) combines with J gene TRBJ2-1; 7 bases are a match to TRBD1. V was clipped by 4 bases and J by 8 bases; unmatched bases: 5. CDR3 length equals 13 residues. From germline, CDR1 is LGHDT and CDR2 YNNKEL (reference sequence).

This clone has just a few counts. The chain employs TRBV5-1 and TRBJ1-1; 8 bases line up with TRBD1. V shed 3 bases and J 3 bases; nucleotides not matched to a gene: 4. Germline V gene lookup returns CDR1 SGHRS and CDR2 YFSETQ. This CDR3 has 14 amino acids. DNA of the CDR3: TGCGCCAGCAGCTCGACAGGGGCTTACACTGAAGCTTTCTTT. Its protein is CASSSTGAYTEAFF.

The chain has TRBV7-9 and TRBJ1-2; 9 nucleotides match TRBD1. The V and J ends lost 3 bases and 5 bases, in that order; junction bases with no gene match: 4. The CDR3 is made up of 14 amino acids. Germline V CDR1 and CDR2: SEHNR, FQNEAQ (reference sequence). The chain's CDR3 is CASSLGTGRYGYTF. The CDR3 bases are TGTGCCAGCAGCTTGGGGACAGGGCGTTATGGCTACACCTTC.

This clone came up a few times. The chain combines TRBV5-6 with TRBJ2-3, with 9 bases lining up with TRBD2. CDR3 length equals 17 residues. The germline CDR1 and CDR2 sequences are SGHDT and YYEEEE. V lost 0 bases and J lost 3; bases outside the gene matches: 8. The DNA for the CDR3 is TGTGCCAGCAGCTTGGCTGGGACTAGCTGGGTGACAGATACGCAGTATTTT. It translates to CASSLAGTSWVTDTQYF.

V and J are TRBV19 and TRBJ1-4; 7 positions match TRBD1. Germline-derived CDR1 and CDR2 are LNHDA and SQIVND (reference sequence). V shed 5 bases, J shed 2 bases, and the junction held 5 bases outside the gene matches. The CDR3 totals 15 residues. The CDR3 sequence: CASSSDRATNEKLFF. The CDR3 region has the DNA TGTGCCAGTAGTTCTGACAGGGCCACTAATGAAAAACTGTTTTTT.